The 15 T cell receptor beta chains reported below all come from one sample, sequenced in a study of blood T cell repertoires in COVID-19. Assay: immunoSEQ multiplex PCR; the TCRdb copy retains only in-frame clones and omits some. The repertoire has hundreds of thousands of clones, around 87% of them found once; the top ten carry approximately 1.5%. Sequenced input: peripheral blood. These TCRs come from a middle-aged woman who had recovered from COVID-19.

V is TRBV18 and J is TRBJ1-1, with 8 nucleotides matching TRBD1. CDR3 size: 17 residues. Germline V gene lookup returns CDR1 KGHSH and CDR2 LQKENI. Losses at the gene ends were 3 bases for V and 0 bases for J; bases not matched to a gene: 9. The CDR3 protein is CASSPGQGGTMNTEAFF. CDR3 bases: TGTGCCAGCTCACCTGGACAGGGTGGCACCATGAACACTGAAGCTTTCTTT.

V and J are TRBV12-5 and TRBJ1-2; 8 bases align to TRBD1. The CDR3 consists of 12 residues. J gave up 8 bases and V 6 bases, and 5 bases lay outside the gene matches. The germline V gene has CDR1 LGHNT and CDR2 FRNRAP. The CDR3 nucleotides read TGTGCTAGTGGCCGACAGGGGATAGGCTACACCTTC. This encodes CASGRQGIGYTF.

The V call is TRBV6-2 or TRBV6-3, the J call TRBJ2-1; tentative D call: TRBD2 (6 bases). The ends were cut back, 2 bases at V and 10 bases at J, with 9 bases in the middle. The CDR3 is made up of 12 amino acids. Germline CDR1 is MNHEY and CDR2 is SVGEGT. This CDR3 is CASSYGGVEQFF. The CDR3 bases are TGTGCCAGCAGTTACGGAGGGGTAGAGCAGTTCTTC.

The chain's CDR3 is CASSGQGDIRAFF. Here the CDR3 DNA reads TGTGCCAGCTCAGGACAGGGCGATATTAGAGCTTTCTTT. The chain joins TRBV18 to TRBJ1-1; 8 nucleotides match TRBD1. This CDR3 spans 13 amino acids. The V segment lost 5 bases and the J segment 10 bases; nucleotides outside the gene matches: 9. Germline values: CDR1 KGHSH, CDR2 LQKENI.

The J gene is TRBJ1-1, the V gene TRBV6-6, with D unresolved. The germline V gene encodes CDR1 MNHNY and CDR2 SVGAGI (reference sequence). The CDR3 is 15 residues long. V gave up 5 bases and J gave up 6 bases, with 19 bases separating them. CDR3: CASSLRRRERAEAFF. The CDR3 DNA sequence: TGTGCCAGCAGTCTTCGGAGGCGCGAGAGGGCTGAAGCTTTCTTT.

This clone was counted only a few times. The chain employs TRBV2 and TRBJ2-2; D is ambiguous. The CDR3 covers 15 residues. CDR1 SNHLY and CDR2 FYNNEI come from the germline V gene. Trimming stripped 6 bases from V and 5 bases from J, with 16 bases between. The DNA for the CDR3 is TGTGCCAGCAGCCAGGCGACGTCAGTAACCGGGGAGCTGTTTTTT. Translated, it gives CASSQATSVTGELFF.

As DNA, the CDR3 is TGCGCCAGCAGCCAAGATGTTGAGACTAGAGAGTTCTTC. It encodes CASSQDVETREFF. J is TRBJ2-1 and V is TRBV4-1; the D gene is possibly TRBD2 (6 bases). Deletions cut 0 bases from V and 14 bases from J, with 14 bases between. The CDR3 covers 13 residues. In germline, CDR1 is MGHRA, CDR2 YSYEKL.

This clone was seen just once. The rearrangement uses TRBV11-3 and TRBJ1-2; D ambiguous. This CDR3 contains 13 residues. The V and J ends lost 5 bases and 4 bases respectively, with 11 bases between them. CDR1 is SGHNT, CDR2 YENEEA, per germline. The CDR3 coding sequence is TGTGCCAGCAGCCCGGAGGAGACCTATGGCTACACCTTC. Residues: CASSPEETYGYTF. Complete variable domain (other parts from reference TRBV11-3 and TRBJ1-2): EAGVVQSPRYKIIEKKQPVAFWCNPISGHNTLYWYLQNLGQGPELLIRYENEEAVDDSQLPKDRFSAERLKGVDSTLKIQPAELGDSAVYLCASSPEETYGYTFGSGTRLTVV.

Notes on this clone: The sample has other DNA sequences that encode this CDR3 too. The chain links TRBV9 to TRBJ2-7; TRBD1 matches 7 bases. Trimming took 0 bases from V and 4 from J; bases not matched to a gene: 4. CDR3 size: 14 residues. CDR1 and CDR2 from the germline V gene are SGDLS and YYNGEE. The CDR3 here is CASSVGDRAYEQYF. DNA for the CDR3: TGTGCCAGCAGCGTAGGCGACAGGGCTTACGAGCAGTACTTC.

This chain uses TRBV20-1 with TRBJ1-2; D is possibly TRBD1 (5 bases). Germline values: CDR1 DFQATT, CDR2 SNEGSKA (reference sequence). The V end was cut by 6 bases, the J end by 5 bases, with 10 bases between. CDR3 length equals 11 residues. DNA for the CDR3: TGCAGTGCCAGGGAAATATATGGCTACACCTTC. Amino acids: CSAREIYGYTF.

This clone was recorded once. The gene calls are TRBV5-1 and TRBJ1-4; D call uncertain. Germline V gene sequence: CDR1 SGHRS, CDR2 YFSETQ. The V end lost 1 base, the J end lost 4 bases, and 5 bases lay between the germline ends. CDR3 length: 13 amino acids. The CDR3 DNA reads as TGCGCCAGCAGCTTGAGCCGTAATGAAAAACTGTTTTTT. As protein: CASSLSRNEKLFF. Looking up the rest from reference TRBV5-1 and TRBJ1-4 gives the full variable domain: KAGVTQTPRYLIKTRGQQVTLSCSPISGHRSVSWYQQTPGQGLQFLFEYFSETQRNKGNFPGRFSGRQFSNSRSEMNVSTLELGDSALYLCASSLSRNEKLFFGSGTQLSVL.

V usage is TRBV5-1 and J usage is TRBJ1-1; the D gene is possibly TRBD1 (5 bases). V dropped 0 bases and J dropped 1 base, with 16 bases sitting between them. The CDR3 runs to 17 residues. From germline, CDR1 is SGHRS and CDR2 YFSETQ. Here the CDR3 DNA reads TGCGCCAGCAGCTTGGCCCCCCGGCAGGGCGCGAACACTGAAGCTTTCTTT. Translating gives CASSLAPRQGANTEAFF.

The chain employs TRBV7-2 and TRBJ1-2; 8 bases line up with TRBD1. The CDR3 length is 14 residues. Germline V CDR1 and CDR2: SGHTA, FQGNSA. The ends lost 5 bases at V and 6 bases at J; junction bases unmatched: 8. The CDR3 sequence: CASSELRGLNGYTF. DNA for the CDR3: TGTGCCAGCAGCGAACTCAGGGGGCTCAATGGCTACACCTTC.

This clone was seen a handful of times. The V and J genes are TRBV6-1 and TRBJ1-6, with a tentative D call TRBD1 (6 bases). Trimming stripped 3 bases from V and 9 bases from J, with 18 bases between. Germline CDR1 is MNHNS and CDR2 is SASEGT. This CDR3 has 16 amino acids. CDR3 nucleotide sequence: TGTGCCAGCAGTGATCAGCCAGGGGAGTCGGGTTCACCCCTCCACTTT. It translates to CASSDQPGESGSPLHF.

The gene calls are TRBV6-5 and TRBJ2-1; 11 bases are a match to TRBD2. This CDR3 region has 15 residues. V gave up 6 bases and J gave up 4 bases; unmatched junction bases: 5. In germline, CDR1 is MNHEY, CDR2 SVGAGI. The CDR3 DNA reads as TGTGCCAGCAGGTTCCTAGCGGGGGGTTACAATGAGCAGTTCTTC. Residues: CASRFLAGGYNEQFF.